This TCR beta chain was obtained from a study of cytomegalovirus exposure and HLA in healthy donors. This clone has a single count. Its antigen is undetermined. PCR amplification relied on 60 Vbeta primers (plus 13 Jbeta primers). In the authors' workflow: There were some 87 million unique TCR beta chains by a later count, and about 12 million of them were shared. Sequencing used immunoSEQ multiplex PCR; TCRdb keeps in-frame clones, though not all of them. V, J and clone size reflect that table, while D and trimming were determined from the DNA. The table shows over 80,000 clones, with roughly 67% occurring only once. Overall study results and limits: Whilst most TCR sequences proved rare, a subset of public TCRs occurred across many donors. Cytomegalovirus-associated status was assigned to approximately 160 TCR beta chains.

V lost 5 bases to trimming and J lost 1 base; unmatched junction nucleotides: 7. CDR3 length: 14 residues. From germline, CDR1 is GTSNPN and CDR2 SVGIG (reference sequence). Sequenced: PBMCs. The TCR originated in a boy under 18 in good health and CMV-seropositive. This chain joins TRBV30 and TRBJ1-1; 7 bases are shared with TRBD1. In DNA, the CDR3 is TGTGCCTGGGGAACCGGGACAGAGAACACTGAAGCTTTCTTT. Translated, it gives CAWGTGTENTEAFF.